Listed here are 9 T cell receptor beta chains from one sample, sequenced in a study of T-cell memory formation after mild COVID-19. TCRdb redid the calling of the 5' RACE reads with MiXCR, one entry per CDR3 protein. The sample includes about 600,000 distinct CDR3 sequences, less than 25% of them seen just once. The material sequenced was PBMCs or a T cell subset sorted from them (not recorded which). Every receptor here comes from an adult woman who had mild COVID-19 (a few samples of this study predate the infection). Cell type and time point are not known.

This clonotype came up a few times. This chain links TRBV24-1 with TRBJ2-3; TRBD2 is a possible D gene (6 bases). In germline, CDR1 is KGHDR, CDR2 SFDVKD. The CDR3 length is 15 residues. The V end was cut by 4 bases, the J end by 6 bases, with 16 bases between. Here the CDR3 DNA reads TGTGCCACCAGTGAGCCCGGGAGCTCCGCCGATACGCAGTATTTT. Its protein product is CATSEPGSSADTQYF.

The CDR3 nucleotides read TGTGCCAGCAGCTTAACGGCGGGACAAGGTTATGGCTACACCTTC. Protein product: CASSLTAGQGYGYTF. The genes are TRBV7-3 and TRBJ1-2; tentatively, D is TRBD1 (6 bases). CDR1 SGHTA and CDR2 FQGTGA come from the germline V gene. The CDR3 has 15 amino acids. V was pared by 0 bases and J by 5 bases, with 13 bases between.

The V gene is TRBV19, the J gene TRBJ2-5; TRBD1 matches at 7 bases. Germline CDR1 LNHDA, CDR2 SQIVND (reference sequence). The CDR3 is made up of 17 amino acids. The junction had 17 bases not matched to a gene; V was cut back by 5 bases and J by 5 bases. The CDR3 coding sequence is TGTGCCAGTAGTCTGATTCATGATTGGACAGGTCGGGAGACCCAGTACTTC. It codes for CASSLIHDWTGRETQYF.

This clonotype has only a few counts. The chain carries TRBV7-8 and TRBJ2-7; a weak D match, TRBD1 (6 bases). The V end was cut by 7 bases, the J end by 1 base, with 23 bases between. CDR1 is SGHVS, CDR2 FQNEAQ, per germline. The CDR3 runs to 17 residues. In nucleotides, the CDR3 is TGTGCCAGCACCCAAGGGGTTGGGACACCGAGTTCCTACGAGCAGTACTTC. It is translated as CASTQGVGTPSSYEQYF.

To note about this clonotype: At one end the junction does not follow the germline gene, possibly because of a read error. The chain employs TRBV7-7 and TRBJ2-5, with TRBD1 as a possible D gene (6 bases). The CDR3 has 12 residues. Germline values: CDR1 SSHAT, CDR2 FNYEAQ (reference sequence). This chain's CDR3 is CASSLTGKTQYF. CDR3 sequence (DNA): TGTGCTAGCAGCTTAACAGGGAAGACCCAGTACTTC. Together with reference TRBV7-7 and TRBJ2-5, the CDR3 gives the full variable domain: GAGVSQSPRYKVTKRGQDVTLRCDPISSHATLYWYQQALGQGPEFLTYFNYEAQPDKSGLPSDRFSAERPEGSISTLTIQRTEQRDSAMYRCASSLTGKTQYFGPGTRLLVL.

There are a few counts of this clonotype. The rearrangement uses TRBV20-1 and TRBJ2-7, with 9 bases fitting TRBD1. The CDR3 sequence is 13 residues long. Germline trimming cut 6 bases from V and 4 bases from J; bases unmatched to any gene: 7. Germline CDR1 DFQATT, CDR2 SNEGSKA (reference sequence). The CDR3 DNA reads as TGCAGTGCCCGGGACAGGGCTATTTACGAGCAGTACTTC. Translating it yields CSARDRAIYEQYF.

The J gene is TRBJ1-5, the V gene TRBV12-3 or TRBV12-4; D perhaps matches TRBD1 (5 bases). The CDR3 spans 13 residues. V lost 4 bases and J lost 6, with 10 bases in between. CDR3: CASSSQGIQPQHF. The CDR3 DNA reads TGTGCCAGCAGTTCTCAGGGCATTCAGCCCCAGCATTTT.

The rearrangement links TRBV12-3 or TRBV12-4 to TRBJ1-1; 7 positions agree with TRBD1. With 6 bases clipped from V and 2 bases from J, the junction kept 9 bases outside the gene matches. The CDR3 loop spans 15 amino acids. The CDR3 sequence is CASRRTGRGNTEAFF. The CDR3 DNA follows: TGTGCCAGCAGAAGGACAGGTCGGGGTAACACTGAAGCTTTCTTT.

V and J are TRBV7-8 and TRBJ2-5; 7 positions match TRBD1. Germline CDR1 and CDR2: SGHVS and FQNEAQ. The CDR3 totals 14 residues. V lost 6 bases to trimming and J lost 1 base; unmatched junction nucleotides: 5. CDR3 bases: TGTGCCAGCAGGCGTCAGGGGGTCCAAGAGACCCAGTACTTC. It codes for CASRRQGVQETQYF.